What follows are 9 T cell receptor beta chains derived from one specimen sequenced in a study of T cell changes during pregnancy in multiple sclerosis. TCRdb's table, derived via immunoSEQ multiplex PCR, lists solely in-frame clones and lacks some. This sample yields more than 90,000 clones, of which about 92% are seen a single time; 1.5% belongs to the top ten. Sample: peripheral blood, taken in the first trimester of pregnancy. The receptor set was obtained from a female donor with multiple sclerosis, enrolled in a pregnancy study.

Here the CDR3 reads CASRGRTSSYEQYF. The DNA for the CDR3 is TGTGCCAGCAGGGGGCGGACGAGTTCCTACGAGCAGTACTTC. V is TRBV27 and J is TRBJ2-7, with TRBD1 as a possible D gene (5 bases). V was shortened by 6 bases and J by 1 base, with 13 bases between the two germline ends. The germline V gene encodes CDR1 MNHEY and CDR2 SMNVEV (reference sequence). This CDR3 is built from 14 residues.

The rearrangement uses TRBV9 and TRBJ2-7; 14 positions agree with TRBD2. V lost 7 bases to trimming and J lost 6 bases; unmatched junction nucleotides: 9. Germline lookup yields CDR1 SGDLS and CDR2 YYNGEE. This CDR3 comprises 15 residues. The CDR3 DNA follows: TGTGCCAGCGGGACTAGCGGGGGATTTGGTCCCGAGCAGTACTTC. This encodes CASGTSGGFGPEQYF. Using reference TRBV9 and TRBJ2-7 for the parts outside the CDR3, the full variable domain is DSGVTQTPKHLITATGQRVTLRCSPRSGDLSVYWYQQSLDQGLQFLIQYYNGEERAKGNILERFSAQQFPDLHSELNLSSLELGDSALYFCASGTSGGFGPEQYFGPGTRLTVT.

V usage is TRBV25-1 and J usage is TRBJ1-3; a possible D gene is TRBD1 (6 bases). Germline CDR1 reads MGHDK; CDR2 reads SYGVNS. V was pared by 5 bases and J by 0 bases, with 14 bases between. The CDR3 is made up of 16 amino acids. The CDR3 bases are TGTGCCAGCAGTCTAGGACAGCCCGGCTCTGGAAACACCATATATTTT. This encodes CASSLGQPGSGNTIYF.

This CDR3 is CASSFTGSYYGYTF. The CDR3 DNA reads TGTGCCAGCAGCTTTACAGGTTCCTACTATGGCTACACCTTC. The chain couples TRBV11-2 to TRBJ1-2, with D possibly being TRBD1 (5 bases). This CDR3 has 14 amino acids. V was cut by 3 bases and J by 3 bases, with 11 bases left in between. Germline V gives CDR1 SGHAT, CDR2 FQNNGV. Supplemented by reference TRBV11-2 and TRBJ1-2, the full variable domain reads EAGVAQSPRYKIIEKRQSVAFWCNPISGHATLYWYQQILGQGPKLLIQFQNNGVVDDSQLPKDRFSAERLKGVDSTLKIQPAKLEDSAVYLCASSFTGSYYGYTFGSGTRLTVV.

This chain uses TRBV4-1 with TRBJ2-3; TRBD2 matches at 14 bases. The CDR3 totals 15 residues. Germline assignment: CDR1 MGHRA and CDR2 YSYEKL. Trimming at V came to 7 bases and at J to 4 bases, leaving 4 bases not matched to a gene. CDR3 nucleotide sequence: TGCGCCAGCACAGCGGGACTAGCGGGAGCAGATACGCAGTATTTT. This translates into CASTAGLAGADTQYF.

The chain combines TRBV7-3 with TRBJ1-1; TRBD1 might be the D (6 bases). Germline V lookup: CDR1 SGHTA, CDR2 FQGTGA. This CDR3 is built from 15 residues. Trimming removed 5 bases from V and 10 bases from J, with 23 bases in between. CDR3 region: CASSQHPLPGEGAFF. Here the CDR3 DNA reads TGTGCCAGCAGCCAACACCCTCTTCCAGGGGAGGGAGCTTTCTTT.

The CDR3 spells CAWGGQTNEKLFF. The CDR3 DNA sequence: TGTGCCTGGGGTGGGCAGACTAATGAAAAACTGTTTTTT. The rearrangement links TRBV30 to TRBJ1-4, with D unclear. CDR3 size: 13 residues. Germline V gene data show CDR1 as GTSNPN and CDR2 as SVGIG (reference sequence). Between the trimmed V and J ends, which lost 5 bases and 2 bases, there was a span of 9 bases.

The gene calls are TRBV2 and TRBJ2-7, with a weak D call TRBD2 (5 bases). V lost 8 bases, J lost 0 bases, and 11 bases lay in between. In germline, CDR1 is SNHLY, CDR2 FYNNEI. The CDR3 runs to 13 residues. CDR3 region: CASRTANSYEQYF. CDR3 coding DNA: TGTGCCAGCCGGACTGCGAACTCCTACGAGCAGTACTTC.

J is TRBJ1-1 and V is TRBV9; 7 positions match TRBD1. The germline V gene has CDR1 SGDLS and CDR2 YYNGEE. The V gene end was trimmed by 3 bases and the J gene end by 6 bases; junction bases not matched to a gene: 8. The CDR3 extends over 14 amino acids. CDR3: CASSGTGPGAEAFF. In DNA form, the CDR3 reads TGTGCCAGCAGCGGGACAGGCCCGGGCGCTGAAGCTTTCTTT.